These 23 T cell receptor beta chains were all obtained from the same sample, sequenced in a study of blood T cell repertoires in COVID-19. Measured with immunoSEQ multiplex PCR; TCRdb has only the in-frame clones, and not every one. The sample consists of 50,000 to 80,000 clones, more than 65% of them appearing once. Input material: peripheral blood. The receptors derive from a human donor in a cohort sampled during active COVID-19.

This chain links TRBV7-2 with TRBJ1-1; 9 nucleotides line up with TRBD1. J gave up 0 bases and V 5 bases, and 7 bases lay outside the gene matches. Germline lookup yields CDR1 SGHTA and CDR2 FQGNSA. CDR3 length: 16 residues. This CDR3 reads CASSPGQGSLNTEAFF. The DNA of the CDR3 is TGTGCCAGCAGCCCCGGACAGGGGTCGTTGAACACTGAAGCTTTCTTT. The whole variable domain, remainder taken from reference TRBV7-2 and TRBJ1-1, is GAGVSQSPSNKVTEKGKDVELRCDPISGHTALYWYRQSLGQGLEFLIYFQGNSAPDKSGLPSDRFSAERTGGSVSTLTIQRTQQEDSAVYLCASSPGQGSLNTEAFFGQGTRLTVV.

The CDR3 region has the DNA TGTGCCAGCGGCACGACAGCACTCTCTGGAAACACCATATATTTT. Amino acids: CASGTTALSGNTIYF. The chain recombines TRBV4-2 with TRBJ1-3; D perhaps matches TRBD1 (5 bases). CDR1 LGHNA and CDR2 YNFKEQ come from the germline V gene. This CDR3 has 15 residues. Trimming took off 8 bases at V and 0 bases at J, with 14 bases between the two ends.

The chain couples TRBV3-1 (or the pseudogene TRBV3-2) to TRBJ1-1; D unresolved. CDR3 length equals 14 residues. V gave up 4 bases and J gave up 0 bases, with 9 bases separating them. Germline values: CDR1 LGHDT, CDR2 YNNKEL (reference sequence). CDR3: CASSRYGMNTEAFF. CDR3 DNA: TGTGCCAGCAGCCGATACGGGATGAACACTGAAGCTTTCTTT.

J is TRBJ2-1 and V is TRBV10-1; 8 nucleotides agree with TRBD1. The CDR3 sequence is 13 residues long. V lost 4 bases to trimming and J lost 9 bases; unmatched junction nucleotides: 5. CDR1 and CDR2 (germline): WNHNN, SYGVQD (reference sequence). CDR3 amino acids: CASSGGQVGEQFF. The CDR3 DNA sequence: TGCGCCAGCAGTGGGGGACAGGTCGGTGAGCAGTTCTTC.

The rearrangement uses TRBV7-9 and TRBJ2-1; 14 bases are shared with TRBD2. The CDR3 totals 15 residues. Germline-derived CDR1 and CDR2 are SEHNR and FQNEAQ (reference sequence). The trim removed 5 bases at V and 9 bases at J, leaving 6 bases unmatched. The CDR3 DNA reads as TGTGCCAGCAGCAGACTAGCGGGGGGGCCGAGTGAGCAGTTCTTC. Its protein is CASSRLAGGPSEQFF.

The chain is built from TRBV29-1 and TRBJ2-7, with 12 bases fitting TRBD1. The CDR3 contains 13 residues. Losses at the gene ends were 7 bases for V and 6 bases for J; bases not matched to a gene: 7. Germline V gene sequence: CDR1 SQVTM, CDR2 ANQGSEA. The CDR3: CSAGQGAFGEQYF. Written as DNA, the CDR3 is TGCAGCGCGGGACAGGGGGCGTTCGGCGAGCAGTACTTC.

The chain joins TRBV3-1 (or the pseudogene TRBV3-2) to TRBJ2-1, with 9 bases aligning to TRBD1. Germline V CDR1 and CDR2: LGHDT, YNNKEL (reference sequence). Losses at the gene ends were 5 bases for V and 0 bases for J; bases not matched to a gene: 2. The CDR3 runs to 15 residues. The CDR3 loop reads CASSRTGVSYNEQFF. The CDR3, as DNA: TGTGCCAGCAGCAGGACAGGGGTCTCCTACAATGAGCAGTTCTTC.

The chain employs TRBV5-5 and TRBJ2-3, with D tentatively TRBD1 (6 bases). Germline V lookup: CDR1 SGHKS, CDR2 YYEKEE (reference sequence). V lost 0 bases to trimming and J lost 2 bases, with 13 bases between them. The CDR3 length is 16 residues. In DNA form, the CDR3 reads TGTGCCAGCAGCTTGGAATCAGGGACAATCACAGATACGCAGTATTTT. It codes for CASSLESGTITDTQYF.

The rearrangement uses TRBV3-1 (or the pseudogene TRBV3-2) and TRBJ1-1, with D hard to call. This CDR3 is 13 amino acids long. Per germline, CDR1 LGHDT and CDR2 YNNKEL (reference sequence). V gave up 1 base and J gave up 4 bases, with 7 bases separating them. The CDR3 DNA reads as TGTGCCAGCAGCCAAGCGCGGGGCACTGAAGCTTTCTTT. Protein: CASSQARGTEAFF.

The chain links TRBV7-8 to TRBJ1-1, with TRBD1 matching 8 bases. J gave up 1 base and V 5 bases, and 9 bases lay outside the gene matches. Germline V gene sequence: CDR1 SGHVS, CDR2 FQNEAQ. The CDR3 has 16 residues. CDR3 nucleotide sequence: TGTGCCAGCAGCCGGAAGACAGGGGAAAAGAACACTGAAGCTTTCTTT. Amino acid sequence: CASSRKTGEKNTEAFF.

The rearrangement links TRBV7-9 to TRBJ2-5, with no clear D. V shed 5 bases and J shed 3 bases, with 10 bases lying between them. Germline assignment: CDR1 SEHNR and CDR2 FQNEAQ (reference sequence). The CDR3 extends over 13 amino acids. CDR3 nucleotide sequence: TGTGCCAGCAGCCTCGCGGCGGAAGAGACCCAGTACTTC. Protein: CASSLAAEETQYF.

This clone has just one count. V is TRBV7-2 and J is TRBJ2-1; tentatively, D is TRBD2 (5 bases). The V and J ends lost 3 bases and 5 bases respectively, with 17 bases between them. CDR1 and CDR2 from the germline V gene are SGHTA and FQGNSA. The CDR3 length is 16 residues. The CDR3 DNA is TGTGCCAGCAGCTTGCTAAATCGGGGTTCCCACAATGAGCAGTTCTTC. It codes for CASSLLNRGSHNEQFF.

This clone was seen once. The chain recombines TRBV19 with TRBJ1-1, with 10 bases lining up with TRBD1. Germline V gene lookup returns CDR1 LNHDA and CDR2 SQIVND (reference sequence). The ends lost 5 bases at V and 4 bases at J; junction bases unmatched: 7. The CDR3 spans 15 residues. The CDR3 DNA reads TGTGCCAGTAGTCTGACAGGGGGCGTCGTCACTGAAGCTTTCTTT. Protein: CASSLTGGVVTEAFF.

The chain recombines TRBV3-1 (or the pseudogene TRBV3-2) with TRBJ2-3, with 10 bases that match TRBD2. Germline V gene data show CDR1 as LGHDT and CDR2 as YNNKEL (reference sequence). There are 16 residues in the CDR3. Trimming cost V 6 bases and J 2 bases; bases outside gene matches: 8. The CDR3 spells CASSRYSGGHTDTQYF. CDR3 DNA sequence: TGTGCCAGCAGTAGATATAGCGGGGGGCACACAGATACGCAGTATTTT.

The chain couples TRBV7-2 to TRBJ2-7; 13 bases agree with TRBD2. The CDR3 runs to 17 residues. V dropped 0 bases and J dropped 6; count of bases not matched to a gene: 8. CDR1 and CDR2 from the germline V gene are SGHTA and FQGNSA. In DNA form, the CDR3 reads TGTGCCAGCAGCTTAGCAACTAGCGGGGGGGCCTTCGCCGAGCAGTACTTC. It yields the protein CASSLATSGGAFAEQYF. Filled out from reference TRBV7-2 and TRBJ2-7, the complete variable domain reads GAGVSQSPSNKVTEKGKDVELRCDPISGHTALYWYRQSLGQGLEFLIYFQGNSAPDKSGLPSDRFSAERTGGSVSTLTIQRTQQEDSAVYLCASSLATSGGAFAEQYFGPGTRLTVT.

This clone occurred once. The chain joins TRBV7-3 to TRBJ2-2, with 8 bases that match TRBD1. The CDR3 is 15 amino acids. V shed 5 bases and J 10 bases; nucleotides not matched to a gene: 12. Germline V gene sequence: CDR1 SGHTA, CDR2 FQGTGA. The CDR3 sequence: CASSPGTGGLPELFF. The CDR3 coding sequence is TGTGCCAGCAGCCCGGGGACAGGCGGACTCCCGGAGCTGTTTTTT.

The V call is TRBV7-9, the J call TRBJ1-2, with 11 positions matching TRBD1. V was clipped by 2 bases and J by 8 bases; unmatched bases: 10. The CDR3 has 16 residues. Germline-derived CDR1 and CDR2 are SEHNR and FQNEAQ (reference sequence). CDR3 nucleotides: TGTGCCAGCAGCTTACCCCCGGGACAGGGGGAATCGGGCTACACCTTC. Translating gives CASSLPPGQGESGYTF.

The chain employs TRBV9 and TRBJ2-7; TRBD1 is a possible D gene (6 bases). V was clipped by 0 bases and J by 2 bases, with 15 bases between them. Germline CDR1 reads SGDLS; CDR2 reads YYNGEE. The CDR3 is 16 amino acids. The CDR3 DNA sequence: TGTGCCAGCAGCGTAGCTCAGGGGTCCCCTACCTACGAGCAGTACTTC. It yields the protein CASSVAQGSPTYEQYF.

This chain connects TRBV5-1 to TRBJ2-3; D might be TRBD1 (6 bases). V shed 5 bases and J shed 0 bases, with 13 bases lying between them. Germline V gene lookup returns CDR1 SGHRS and CDR2 YFSETQ. This CDR3 has 15 amino acids. CDR3 region: CASRLTGSSTDTQYF. In DNA, the CDR3 is TGCGCCAGCAGACTTACAGGGTCTAGCACAGATACGCAGTATTTT.

The chain combines TRBV6-1 with TRBJ2-2; 7 nucleotides agree with TRBD2. The CDR3 sequence is 18 residues long. V was pared by 6 bases and J by 5 bases, with 18 bases of the junction left unmatched. Germline V gene sequence: CDR1 MNHNS, CDR2 SASEGT. DNA of the CDR3: TGTGCCAGCAGCGAAAACGGCGGCTTGGCGGGGGAGACCGGGGAGCTGTTTTTT. It specifies CASSENGGLAGETGELFF.

The chain combines TRBV15 with TRBJ2-1, with 9 bases aligning to TRBD1. The CDR3 totals 15 residues. Per the germline V gene, CDR1 is LNHNV and CDR2 is YYDKDF (reference sequence). The junction had 7 bases not matched to a gene; V was cut back by 3 bases and J by 7 bases. As DNA, the CDR3 is TGTGCCACCAGCAGGCCGGGACAGGGTAGGAATGAGCAGTTCTTC. Translation: CATSRPGQGRNEQFF. The entire variable domain, with the rest obtained from reference TRBV15 and TRBJ2-1, is as follows: DAMVIQNPRYQVTQFGKPVTLSCSQTLNHNVMYWYQQKSSQAPKLLFHYYDKDFNNEADTPDNFQSRRPNTSFCFLDIRSPGLGDTAMYLCATSRPGQGRNEQFFGPGTRLTVL.

The DNA for the CDR3 is TGCGCCAGCAGCCAAGGCCATGGCGGCAACTCTGGAAACACCATATATTTT. The encoded protein is CASSQGHGGNSGNTIYF. The chain employs TRBV4-1 and TRBJ1-3, with D unclear. This CDR3 has 17 residues. Germline values: CDR1 MGHRA, CDR2 YSYEKL. Trimming stripped 1 base from V and 0 bases from J, with 13 bases between.

The rearrangement uses TRBV11-2 and TRBJ2-7; D not certain. Germline V CDR1 and CDR2: SGHAT, FQNNGV. Deletions cut 3 bases from V and 3 bases from J, with 3 bases between. CDR3 size: 11 residues. CDR3 region: CASSFHYEQYF. For the CDR3, the DNA is TGTGCCAGCAGCTTCCACTACGAGCAGTACTTC.